Each of the 10 T cell receptor beta chains below was sequenced from the same sample in a study of T cells in Graves' hyperthyroidism and ophthalmopathy. Amplification targeted TCR beta CDR3 regions from RNA transcripts. Carried out on the TCR CDR3, a first-round RT-PCR used the HTBI primer set. From the multiplex PCR reads, TCRdb called clonotypes with MiXCR, one entry per CDR3 protein. The data hold just over 550,000 distinct CDR3 sequences, with about 43% observed a single time. Sequenced material: peripheral blood or thyroid tissue (not recorded which). Receptors were obtained from a woman aged 18 to 35 with Graves' hyperthyroidism.

The chain links TRBV19 to TRBJ1-5; the match to TRBD1 covers 7 bases. The CDR3 sequence is 14 residues long. The V segment lost 11 bases and the J segment 2 bases; nucleotides outside the gene matches: 9. The V gene's germline CDR1 is LNHDA and CDR2 SQIVND (reference sequence). CDR3 bases: TGTGCCTGGAGCTTGGGGACAGGCAATCAGCCCCAGCATTTT. Its protein is CAWSLGTGNQPQHF.

The rearrangement links TRBV7-9 to TRBJ2-6, with D perhaps assigned TRBD1 or TRBD2 (5 bases each). Germline CDR1 reads SEHNR; CDR2 reads FQNEAQ (reference sequence). The CDR3 spans 15 residues. The V and J ends lost 5 bases and 0 bases respectively, with 8 bases between them. CDR3 loop: CASSRDLSGANVLTF. The DNA of the CDR3 is TGTGCCAGCAGCCGGGACCTCTCTGGGGCCAACGTCCTGACTTTC.

The chain employs TRBV20-1 and TRBJ2-1; 7 bases agree with TRBD2. Unmatched junction bases numbered 0, after V lost 1 base and J lost 9 bases. Germline values: CDR1 DFQATT, CDR2 SNEGSKA (reference sequence). This CDR3 comprises 11 residues. The CDR3 loop reads CSARGGGEQFF. CDR3 bases: TGCAGTGCTAGAGGCGGGGGTGAGCAGTTCTTC.

V gene TRBV6-5 combines with J gene TRBJ1-2; a weak D match, TRBD1 (6 bases). V lost 2 bases to trimming and J lost 3 bases, with 13 bases between them. From germline, CDR1 is MNHEY and CDR2 SVGAGI. The CDR3 loop spans 15 amino acids. DNA for the CDR3: TGTGCCAGCAGTTACCAGGCGGGGGGCGACTATGGCTACACCTTC. Amino acid sequence: CASSYQAGGDYGYTF.

This clonotype was recorded a few times. The chain joins TRBV19 to TRBJ2-2, with TRBD2 matching over 10 bases. From germline, CDR1 is LNHDA and CDR2 SQIVND (reference sequence). This CDR3 contains 15 residues. The V and J ends lost 7 bases and 6 bases, in that order; junction bases with no gene match: 8. CDR3: CASISSGRGAGELFF. The CDR3 nucleotides are TGTGCCAGTATTTCTAGCGGGAGAGGGGCCGGGGAGCTGTTTTTT.

This chain connects TRBV6-1 to TRBJ2-7, with 9 bases identical to TRBD2. Germline values: CDR1 MNHNS, CDR2 SASEGT. The V and J ends lost 6 bases and 0 bases, in that order; junction bases with no gene match: 6. The length of the CDR3 is 15 residues. In DNA, the CDR3 is TGTGCCAGCAGACGGACTAGCGAAAACTCCTACGAGCAGTACTTC. Translation gives CASRRTSENSYEQYF.

In its sample, this clonotype was seen many times. This chain uses TRBV7-3 with TRBJ1-4; D is ambiguous. The CDR3 extends over 14 amino acids. Trimming shortened V by 5 bases and J by 4 bases, and 11 bases separated the two germline ends. Germline V lookup: CDR1 SGHTA, CDR2 FQGTGA. The CDR3 region has the DNA TGTGCCAGCAGCCGTAGCCTACGTAATGAAAAACTGTTTTTT. Amino acid sequence: CASSRSLRNEKLFF.

On this clonotype: This sequence may be a read error, since a much larger clone differs from it by one base. This chain uses TRBV10-1 with TRBJ2-7; D not resolved. V dropped 3 bases and J dropped 5 bases, with 8 bases sitting between them. Germline V gene sequence: CDR1 WNHNN, CDR2 SYGVQD (reference sequence). CDR3 length: 12 amino acids. The CDR3 DNA follows: TGCGCCAGCAGTGATCAAGTCAACGAGCAGTACTTC. This translates into CASSDQVNEQYF.

This clonotype has a count of ten or more. The CDR3 loop is CASSVPGQDNYGYTF. The CDR3 DNA reads as TGTGCCAGCAGTGTTCCGGGACAGGATAACTATGGCTACACCTTC. This rearrangement joins TRBV25-1 to TRBJ1-2, with 8 nucleotides matching TRBD1. Per the germline V gene, CDR1 is MGHDK and CDR2 is SYGVNS. The ends lost 4 bases at V and 1 base at J; junction bases unmatched: 5. The CDR3 covers 15 residues.

This clonotype was observed at least ten times. The V gene is TRBV7-9, the J gene TRBJ1-1; 9 bases fit TRBD1. CDR1 SEHNR and CDR2 FQNEAQ come from the germline V gene (reference sequence). The CDR3 extends over 15 amino acids. The J segment lost 1 base and the V segment lost 5 bases, leaving 5 bases of the junction unmatched. The CDR3 loop is CASSEGTGTNTEAFF. The CDR3 DNA is TGTGCCAGCAGCGAGGGGACAGGGACGAACACTGAAGCTTTCTTT.